Shown below are 27 T cell receptor beta chains from a single sample sequenced in a study of blood T cell repertoires in COVID-19. Using immunoSEQ multiplex PCR, the repertoire was profiled, and TCRdb retains in-frame clones only, with some absent. Here the sample spans approximately 89,000 clones, more than 80% being singletons. Input material: peripheral blood. These receptors were obtained from a human donor in a cohort sampled during active COVID-19.

The V gene is TRBV7-9, the J gene TRBJ1-6, with D possibly matching TRBD1 (6 bases). Germline V gene lookup returns CDR1 SEHNR and CDR2 FQNEAQ (reference sequence). Trimming took 5 bases from V and 10 from J, leaving 21 bases between them. The length of the CDR3 is 16 residues. In nucleotides, the CDR3 is TGTGCCAGCAGCAACTACTTGGACAGCTATCGATCACCCCTCCACTTT. Encoded protein: CASSNYLDSYRSPLHF.

V usage is TRBV12-3 or TRBV12-4 and J usage is TRBJ2-5; D is undetermined. With 6 bases removed from V and 1 base from J, the gap between germline ends came to 9 bases. This CDR3 contains 13 residues. This chain's CDR3 is CASRLDSQETQYF. The CDR3 DNA reads as TGTGCCAGCAGGCTCGACTCCCAAGAGACCCAGTACTTC.

The rearrangement joins TRBV11-3 to TRBJ2-7; 8 bases agree with TRBD2. Losses at the gene ends were 1 base for V and 2 bases for J; bases not matched to a gene: 4. The germline V gene has CDR1 SGHNT and CDR2 YENEEA. The CDR3 is 15 amino acids. The CDR3: CASSLVAGPTYEQYF. DNA of the CDR3: TGTGCCAGCAGCTTAGTAGCGGGGCCTACCTACGAGCAGTACTTC. The full variable domain, completed using reference TRBV11-3 and TRBJ2-7, is EAGVVQSPRYKIIEKKQPVAFWCNPISGHNTLYWYLQNLGQGPELLIRYENEEAVDDSQLPKDRFSAERLKGVDSTLKIQPAELGDSAVYLCASSLVAGPTYEQYFGPGTRLTVT.

The gene calls are TRBV5-1 and TRBJ2-7, with D possibly matching TRBD1 (6 bases). Germline CDR1 SGHRS, CDR2 YFSETQ. The V gene lost 1 base and the J gene lost 3 bases, with 8 bases spanning the gap. The CDR3 consists of 13 residues. The CDR3 spells CASSLTGNYEQYF. The CDR3 DNA is TGCGCCAGCAGCTTGACAGGGAACTACGAGCAGTACTTC.

The chain recombines TRBV6-6 with TRBJ1-6, with 8 bases that match TRBD1. Germline trimming cut 9 bases from V and 9 bases from J; bases unmatched to any gene: 10. The CDR3 has 14 residues. Per the germline V gene, CDR1 is MNHNY and CDR2 is SVGAGI (reference sequence). The CDR3 loop reads CASTAAGGGSPLHF. In DNA, the CDR3 is TGTGCCAGTACCGCGGCAGGGGGCGGTTCACCCCTCCACTTT.

V and J are TRBV10-3 and TRBJ1-1; 9 bases are a match to TRBD1. Trimming removed 3 bases from V and 4 bases from J; junction bases left unmatched: 6. Germline lookup yields CDR1 ENHRY and CDR2 SYGVKD. The CDR3 consists of 15 residues. The CDR3 sequence is CAISEHRDRVTEAFF. The CDR3 nucleotides read TGTGCCATCAGTGAACACCGGGACAGGGTCACTGAAGCTTTCTTT.

V is TRBV2 and J is TRBJ2-1; D is possibly TRBD1 (6 bases). Per germline, CDR1 SNHLY and CDR2 FYNNEI. V lost 8 bases to trimming and J lost 5 bases, with 10 bases between them. CDR3 length equals 12 residues. The CDR3 here is CASRTDHNEQFF. Written as DNA, the CDR3 is TGTGCCAGCCGGACAGACCACAATGAGCAGTTCTTC.

The rearrangement joins TRBV6-1 to TRBJ1-2, with D unclear. The V end lost 2 bases, the J end lost 8 bases, and 6 bases lay between the germline ends. This CDR3 spans 11 amino acids. The V gene's germline CDR1 is MNHNS and CDR2 SASEGT. The CDR3 DNA reads as TGTGCCAGCAGTGAATTTCGGGGCTACACCTTC. It codes for CASSEFRGYTF.

V and J are TRBV20-1 and TRBJ1-2, with TRBD1 identical over 12 bases. The length of the CDR3 is 15 residues. Germline V gives CDR1 DFQATT, CDR2 SNEGSKA (reference sequence). With 3 bases clipped from V and 4 bases from J, the junction kept 6 bases outside the gene matches. Written as DNA, the CDR3 is TGCAGTGCTAGTCGGGACAGGGGGCGAACCTATGGCTACACCTTC. Its translation is CSASRDRGRTYGYTF.

This chain links TRBV18 with TRBJ2-5; TRBD1 is a possible D gene (6 bases). The V end was cut by 6 bases, the J end by 0 bases, with 11 bases between. The CDR3 runs 14 residues. Germline lookup yields CDR1 KGHSH and CDR2 LQKENI. The CDR3: CASSYYRDQETQYF. In nucleotides, the CDR3 is TGTGCCAGCTCCTACTACAGGGACCAAGAGACCCAGTACTTC. The whole variable domain, remainder taken from reference TRBV18 and TRBJ2-5, is NAGVMQNPRHLVRRRGQEARLRCSPMKGHSHVYWYRQLPEEGLKFMVYLQKENIIDESGMPKERFSAEFPKEGPSILRIQQVVRGDSAAYFCASSYYRDQETQYFGPGTRLLVL.

In this sample, this clone turned up once. This sequence joins TRBV6-6 and TRBJ2-5; weak D call: TRBD2 (6 bases). CDR1 and CDR2 from the germline V gene are MNHNY and SVGAGI (reference sequence). V dropped 3 bases and J dropped 7 bases, with 15 bases sitting between them. This CDR3 has 14 amino acids. This CDR3 reads CASSYRGQGGTQYF. The CDR3 DNA is TGTGCCAGCAGTTATCGCGGCCAGGGAGGGACCCAGTACTTC.

V is TRBV29-1 and J is TRBJ1-3, with 9 nucleotides matching TRBD1. The CDR3 sequence is 16 residues long. The V and J ends lost 2 bases and 3 bases, in that order; junction bases with no gene match: 8. Germline V gene data show CDR1 as SQVTM and CDR2 as ANQGSEA. This chain's CDR3 is CSVEPRTGEVGNTIYF. The DNA for the CDR3 is TGCAGCGTTGAACCACGGACAGGGGAGGTTGGAAACACCATATATTTT. Combining the CDR3 with reference TRBV29-1 and TRBJ1-3 gives the whole variable domain SAVISQKPSRDICQRGTSLTIQCQVDSQVTMMFWYRQQPGQSLTLIATANQGSEATYESGFVIDKFPISRPNLTFSTLTVSNMSPEDSSIYLCSVEPRTGEVGNTIYFGEGSWLTVV.

In nucleotides, the CDR3 is TGCGCCAGCAGCCAAGCCCCTAGCGGGGTGACGACCGGGGAGCTGTTTTTT. Translation gives CASSQAPSGVTTGELFF. The J gene is TRBJ2-2, the V gene TRBV4-3; TRBD2 aligns across 9 bases. CDR3 length: 17 amino acids. V trimming: 1 base; J trimming: 5 bases; junction bases outside the gene matches: 8. The germline gives CDR1 LGHNA, CDR2 YSLEER.

The V and J genes are TRBV11-2 and TRBJ1-4, with a weak D call TRBD1 (5 bases). CDR1 and CDR2 (germline): SGHAT, FQNNGV. CDR3 length: 14 residues. V lost 3 bases, J lost 7 bases, and 12 bases lay in between. For the CDR3, the DNA is TGTGCCAGCAGCTTCGGGCAGGGCGGTGAAAAACTGTTTTTT. The encoded protein is CASSFGQGGEKLFF.

This clone is a singleton in its sample. The CDR3 nucleotides are TGCGCCAGCAGCCAACCCCAGGGCGGGAGACCTGAAGCTTTCTTT. Residues: CASSQPQGGRPEAFF. This rearrangement joins TRBV4-1 to TRBJ1-1; D may be TRBD1 (5 bases). The CDR3 loop spans 15 amino acids. Germline-derived CDR1 and CDR2 are MGHRA and YSYEKL. V lost 2 bases, J lost 6 bases, and 16 bases lay in between.

The V gene is TRBV7-8, the J gene TRBJ2-1; TRBD2 might be the D (7 bases). Trimming took 5 bases from V and 5 from J, leaving 22 bases between them. The CDR3 spans 17 residues. Germline assignment: CDR1 SGHVS and CDR2 FQNEAQ. CDR3 nucleotides: TGTGCCAGCAGCCCACGTCTGTTGAGGGGGGGGAACAATGAGCAGTTCTTC. Translated: CASSPRLLRGGNNEQFF.

This clone has only one observation. The rearrangement uses TRBV21-1 and TRBJ1-1. TRBV21-1 is a pseudogene. The CDR3 has 13 residues. CDR3 in DNA: TGTGCCAGCAGCAAACCGGAGCGCCCTGAAGCTTTCTTT. It specifies CASSKPERPEAFF.

This clone appeared a few times. This chain links TRBV7-2 with TRBJ2-5; D is perhaps TRBD2 (5 bases). Trimming pared 6 bases from V and 5 bases from J, leaving 16 bases between. Per germline, CDR1 SGHTA and CDR2 FQGNSA. The CDR3 contains 14 residues. CDR3 loop: CASRSTETGETQYF. CDR3 DNA sequence: TGTGCCAGCAGGTCTACCGAAACGGGGGAGACCCAGTACTTC.

The J gene is TRBJ2-7, the V gene TRBV19, with D possibly being TRBD1 (5 bases). This CDR3 is built from 14 residues. In germline, CDR1 is LNHDA, CDR2 SQIVND (reference sequence). Trimming took off 7 bases at V and 0 bases at J, with 13 bases between the two ends. CDR3 in DNA: TGTGCCAGTAAGCGCAGGGCGGCCTCCTACGAGCAGTACTTC. Its protein is CASKRRAASYEQYF.

The rearrangement joins TRBV27 to TRBJ2-5, with TRBD2 matching over 7 bases. The CDR3 totals 14 residues. The V segment lost 0 bases and the J segment 2 bases; nucleotides outside the gene matches: 0. Germline CDR1 is MNHEY and CDR2 is SMNVEV (reference sequence). The DNA for the CDR3 is TGTGCCAGCAGTTTATCGGGGGGGCAAGAGACCCAGTACTTC. This sequence encodes CASSLSGGQETQYF.

The chain carries TRBV7-2 and TRBJ1-1, with 7 positions matching TRBD1. CDR1 is SGHTA and CDR2 is FQGNSA in the germline V gene. The V gene end was trimmed by 5 bases and the J gene end by 1 base; junction bases not matched to a gene: 7. The CDR3 has 15 residues. The CDR3 region is CASSPPGQQNTEAFF. The DNA for the CDR3 is TGTGCCAGCAGCCCCCCGGGACAGCAGAACACTGAAGCTTTCTTT.

This chain connects TRBV11-3 to TRBJ2-2; the match to TRBD1 covers 9 bases. Germline CDR1 SGHNT, CDR2 YENEEA. The CDR3 runs 17 residues. V lost 2 bases and J lost 4; bases outside the gene matches: 8. CDR3 sequence (DNA): TGTGCCAGCAGCTTAACTCCCGGGACAGGGATCACCGGGGAGCTGTTTTTT. Its translation is CASSLTPGTGITGELFF.

The rearrangement joins TRBV6-1 to TRBJ1-2, with D maybe TRBD1 (5 bases). The ends were cut back, 3 bases at V and 2 bases at J, with 13 bases in the middle. This CDR3 is built from 15 residues. Germline V gives CDR1 MNHNS, CDR2 SASEGT. CDR3 DNA: TGTGCCAGCAGTGAGACAGTGCTCCAGAACTATGGCTACACCTTC. Its translation is CASSETVLQNYGYTF.

As regards this clone: At one end the junction does not follow the germline gene, possibly because of a read error. V and J are TRBV5-6 and TRBJ1-6; TRBD1 matches 7 bases. Germline CDR1 reads SGHDT; CDR2 reads YYEEEE. This CDR3 contains 14 residues. CDR3 nucleotides: TGTGCCAGCAGCAACCGGGACAGAAATTTACCCCTCCACTTT. This codes for CASSNRDRNLPLHF. Together with reference TRBV5-6 and TRBJ1-6, the CDR3 gives the full variable domain: DAGVTQSPTHLIKTRGQQVTLRCSPKSGHDTVSWYQQALGQGPQFIFQYYEEEERQRGNFPDRFSGHQFPNYSSELNVNALLLGDSALYLCASSNRDRNLPLHFGNGTRLTVT.

The chain uses TRBV5-4 and TRBJ2-1; 10 bases are a match to TRBD2. The CDR3 has 16 residues. Germline-derived CDR1 and CDR2 are SGHNT and YYREEE (reference sequence). V was pared by 1 base and J by 8 bases, with 9 bases of the junction left unmatched. In DNA, the CDR3 is TGTGCCAGCAGCTTGAGTAGGAGCGGGGGGGCCCATGAGCAGTTCTTC. Encoded protein: CASSLSRSGGAHEQFF.

The chain links TRBV10-2 to TRBJ2-7; tentative D call: TRBD1 (6 bases). The CDR3 length is 16 residues. The germline CDR1 and CDR2 sequences are WSHSY and SAAADI. Trimming shortened V by 5 bases and J by 7 bases, and 24 bases separated the two germline ends. The CDR3 loop is CASSSPGTQVSGEQYF. The DNA for the CDR3 is TGCGCCAGCAGTTCTCCCGGGACACAGGTTTCGGGGGAGCAGTACTTC.

The rearrangement uses TRBV7-3 and TRBJ2-3; TRBD2 aligns across 8 bases. V trimming: 0 bases; J trimming: 3 bases; junction bases outside the gene matches: 14. The CDR3 covers 19 residues. The germline gives CDR1 SGHTA, CDR2 FQGTGA. Here the CDR3 reads CASSLTGARKRGLTDTQYF. The CDR3 coding sequence is TGTGCCAGCAGCTTAACGGGGGCGAGGAAGCGGGGGTTAACAGATACGCAGTATTTT.